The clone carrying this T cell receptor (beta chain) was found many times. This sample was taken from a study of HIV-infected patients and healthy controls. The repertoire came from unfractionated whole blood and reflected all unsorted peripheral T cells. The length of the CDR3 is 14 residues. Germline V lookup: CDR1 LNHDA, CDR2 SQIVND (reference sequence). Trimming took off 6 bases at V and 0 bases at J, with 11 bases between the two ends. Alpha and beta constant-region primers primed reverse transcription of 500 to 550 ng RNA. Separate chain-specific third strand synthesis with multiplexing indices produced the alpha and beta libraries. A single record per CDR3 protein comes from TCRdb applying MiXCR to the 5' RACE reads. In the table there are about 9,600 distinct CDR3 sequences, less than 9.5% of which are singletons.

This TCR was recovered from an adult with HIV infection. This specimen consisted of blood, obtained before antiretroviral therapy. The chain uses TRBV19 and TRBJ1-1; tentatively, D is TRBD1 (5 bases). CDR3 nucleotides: TGTGCCAGTAGCTCCGACAGAATGAACACTGAAGCTTTCTTT. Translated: CASSSDRMNTEAFF.